This T cell receptor beta chain stems from a study of T cells in women clearing cervical HPV infection. Across the whole study: Blood came at first lesion visit for cases, post-clearance for controls.

Average input was about 1.2 ug genomic DNA for immunoSEQ TCR beta CDR3 amplification. TCRdb's table, derived via immunoSEQ multiplex PCR, lists solely in-frame clones and lacks some. The sample table sets out about 39,000 clones. Overall study results and limits: Cases carried less TRBV6-7 than controls: roughly 0.12% versus 0.17%.

Of note for this clone: Its antigen is not identified. From the germline J gene comes the end of the CDR3, since the read stops 3 residues before it.

The germline CDR1 and CDR2 sequences are MRHNA and SNTAGT. The CDR3 spans 15 residues. V shed 7 bases, J shed 1 base, and the junction held 7 bases outside the gene matches. The chain links TRBV6-4 to TRBJ1-2; 9 nucleotides line up with TRBD1. This sequence originates from a woman aged 18-70 years with a cervical HPV16 infection that either progressed to CIN3+ or cleared (not recorded which). The sample was blood buffy coat. The CDR3 here is CASNPGTGLNYGYTF. The DNA read from the CDR3 is TGTGCCAGCAACCCCGGGACAGGGCTTAACTATGGC.